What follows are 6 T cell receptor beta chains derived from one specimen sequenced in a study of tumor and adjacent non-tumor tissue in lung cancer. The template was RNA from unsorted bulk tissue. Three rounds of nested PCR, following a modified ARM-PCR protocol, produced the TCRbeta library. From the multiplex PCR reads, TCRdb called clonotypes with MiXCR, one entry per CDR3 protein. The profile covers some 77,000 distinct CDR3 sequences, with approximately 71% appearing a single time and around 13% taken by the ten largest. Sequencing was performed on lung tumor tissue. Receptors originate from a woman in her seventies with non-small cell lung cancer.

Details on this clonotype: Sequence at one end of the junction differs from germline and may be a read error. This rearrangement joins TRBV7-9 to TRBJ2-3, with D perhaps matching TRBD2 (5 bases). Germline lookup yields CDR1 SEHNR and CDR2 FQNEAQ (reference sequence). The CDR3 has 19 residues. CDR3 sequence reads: CASSFSGSIQDPLHRYAVF. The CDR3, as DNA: TGTGCCAGTAGCTTTAGTGGGAGTATACAAGATCCCTTACACAGATACGCAGTATTT.

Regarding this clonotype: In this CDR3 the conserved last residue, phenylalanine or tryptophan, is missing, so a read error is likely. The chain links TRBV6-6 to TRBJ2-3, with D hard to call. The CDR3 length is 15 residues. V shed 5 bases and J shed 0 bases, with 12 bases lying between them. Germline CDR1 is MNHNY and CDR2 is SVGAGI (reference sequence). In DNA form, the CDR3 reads TGTGCCAGCAGTAACCCGAGTGCTAGCACAGATACGCAGTATTAT. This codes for CASSNPSASTDTQYY.

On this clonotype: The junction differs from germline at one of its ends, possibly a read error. CDR3 coding DNA: TGTGCCAGCAGTACCCAGGGTGGGAAGTTAGGCTACACATTC. Translating gives CASSTQGGKLGYTF. The chain is built from TRBV6-5 and TRBJ1-2, with D perhaps matching TRBD1 (5 bases). Germline CDR1 reads MNHEY; CDR2 reads SVGAGI. The CDR3 extends over 14 amino acids.

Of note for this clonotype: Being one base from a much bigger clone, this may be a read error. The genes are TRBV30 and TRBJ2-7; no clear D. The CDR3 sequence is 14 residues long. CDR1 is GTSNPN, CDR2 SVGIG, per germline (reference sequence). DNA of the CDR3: TGTGCCTGGAGTGTTTCGCAGTTTGTATACGAGCACTACTTC. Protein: CAWSVSQFVYEHYF.

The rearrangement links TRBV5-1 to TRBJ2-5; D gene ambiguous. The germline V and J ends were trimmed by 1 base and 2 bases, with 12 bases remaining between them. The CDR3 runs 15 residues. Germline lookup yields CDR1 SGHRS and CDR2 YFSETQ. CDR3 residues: CASSLWIGEQETQYF. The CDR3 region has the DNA TGCGCCAGCAGCTTGTGGATAGGTGAACAAGAGACCCAGTACTTC.

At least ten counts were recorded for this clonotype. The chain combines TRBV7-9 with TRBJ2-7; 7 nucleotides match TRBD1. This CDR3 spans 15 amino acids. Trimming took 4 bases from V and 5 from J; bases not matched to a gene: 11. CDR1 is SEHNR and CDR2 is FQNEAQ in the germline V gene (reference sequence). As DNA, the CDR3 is TGTGCCAGCAGCTCACGACAGGGATTAAACGACGAGCAGTACTTC. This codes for CASSSRQGLNDEQYF.